This T cell receptor delta chain originates from a study of gamma-delta chains in newborns, infants, children. Study details: Microbial exposure reportedly drives polyclonal innate γδ T cell expansion after birth.

Trimming took 1 base from V and 9 from J, leaving 15 bases between them. Per germline, CDR1 TSWWSYY and CDR2 QGS. This CDR3 comprises 14 residues. TCRdb reprocessed the reads using CATT. Of roughly 5,500 delta-chain clones listed, 2% to 3% were seen once; the top ten hold roughly a sixth. By sample fraction, this clone is medium-sized. This TCR derives from a child who was a newborn, infant or young child, either healthy, febrile or measles-vaccinated (not recorded which). V and J are TRDV1 and TRDJ1; D gene unclear. Sequenced: blood. CDR3: CALGEPTGVQELIF. For the CDR3, the DNA is TGTGCTCTTGGGGAACCGACGGGAGTCCAGGAACTCATCTTT.